This TCR beta chain comes out of a study of PD-L1 blockade in urothelial cancer. Across the study: Atezolizumab therapy began for patients in 2014, dosed at 1,200 mg intravenously every 3 weeks. T cell content in blood samples showed a median of 141,255.

A note on this clone: This is likely a read error, given that the CDR3 carries no conserved phenylalanine or tryptophan at its end. Because the CDR3's place on the DNA is in doubt, the DNA is left out and the CDR3 is given as listed by TCRdb.

TCRdb's copy holds only in-frame clones and misses some; the assay was immunoSEQ multiplex PCR. The data show about 110,000 clones, roughly 88% seen once. 10 amino acids form the CDR3, both terminal residues included. This chain joins TRBV21-1 and TRBJ2-4; whether TRBD1, the table's D call, matches the DNA was not checked. TRBV21-1 is a listed pseudogene. Sequenced here: PBMCs, sampled around atezolizumab (anti-PD-L1) treatment. The TCR sequence derives from a man aged 45-65 years with urothelial cancer. CDR3 sequence reads: CASRTGQGEA.